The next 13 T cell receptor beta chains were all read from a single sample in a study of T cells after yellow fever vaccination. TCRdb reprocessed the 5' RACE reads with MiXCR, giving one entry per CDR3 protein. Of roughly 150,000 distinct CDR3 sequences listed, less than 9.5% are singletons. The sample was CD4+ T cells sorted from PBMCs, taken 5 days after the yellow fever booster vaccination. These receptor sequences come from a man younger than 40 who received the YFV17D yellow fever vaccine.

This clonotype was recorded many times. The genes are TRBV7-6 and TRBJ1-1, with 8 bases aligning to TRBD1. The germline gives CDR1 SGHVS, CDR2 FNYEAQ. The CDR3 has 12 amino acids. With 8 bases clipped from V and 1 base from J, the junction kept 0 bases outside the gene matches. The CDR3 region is CASGQGNTEAFF. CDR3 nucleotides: TGTGCCAGCGGACAGGGGAACACTGAAGCTTTCTTT.

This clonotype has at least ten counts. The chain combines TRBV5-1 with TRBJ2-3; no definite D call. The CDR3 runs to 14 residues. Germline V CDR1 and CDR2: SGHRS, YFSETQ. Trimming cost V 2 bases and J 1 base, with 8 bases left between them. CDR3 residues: CASSLDAGTDTQYF. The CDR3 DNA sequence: TGCGCCAGCAGCTTAGATGCCGGCACAGATACGCAGTATTTT.

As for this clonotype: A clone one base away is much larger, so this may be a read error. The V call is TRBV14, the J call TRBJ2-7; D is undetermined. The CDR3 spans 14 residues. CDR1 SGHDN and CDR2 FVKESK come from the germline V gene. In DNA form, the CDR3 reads TGTGCCAGCGGCCAAAAAACCTTAGGTGGAGAGCAGTACTTC. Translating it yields CASGQKTLGGEQYF.

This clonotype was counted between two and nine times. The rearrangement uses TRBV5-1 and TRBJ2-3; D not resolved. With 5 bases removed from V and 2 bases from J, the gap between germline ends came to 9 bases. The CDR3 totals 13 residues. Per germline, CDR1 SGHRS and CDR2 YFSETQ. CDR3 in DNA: TGCGCCAGCAGTGTTGGTAACACAGATACGCAGTATTTT. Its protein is CASSVGNTDTQYF.

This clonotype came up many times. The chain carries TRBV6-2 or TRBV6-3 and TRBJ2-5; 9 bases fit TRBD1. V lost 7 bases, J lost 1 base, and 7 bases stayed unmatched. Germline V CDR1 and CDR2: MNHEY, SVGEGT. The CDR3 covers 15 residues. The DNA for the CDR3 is TGTGCCAGCATCGCCGGGACAGGGTTCCAAGAGACCCAGTACTTC. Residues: CASIAGTGFQETQYF.

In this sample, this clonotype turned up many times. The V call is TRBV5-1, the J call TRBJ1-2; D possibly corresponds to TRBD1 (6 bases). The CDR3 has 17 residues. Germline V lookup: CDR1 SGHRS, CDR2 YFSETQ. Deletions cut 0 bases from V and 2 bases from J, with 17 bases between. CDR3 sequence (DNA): TGCGCCAGCAGCTTGGCACCCAGGGGTTCCCCAAACTATGGCTACACCTTC. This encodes CASSLAPRGSPNYGYTF.

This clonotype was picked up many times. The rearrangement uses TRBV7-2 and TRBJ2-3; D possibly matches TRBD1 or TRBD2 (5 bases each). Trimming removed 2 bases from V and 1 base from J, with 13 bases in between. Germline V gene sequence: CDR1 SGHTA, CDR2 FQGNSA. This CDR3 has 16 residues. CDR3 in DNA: TGTGCCAGCAGCTTAACCTCGGGACGGGGCACAGATACGCAGTATTTT. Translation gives CASSLTSGRGTDTQYF.

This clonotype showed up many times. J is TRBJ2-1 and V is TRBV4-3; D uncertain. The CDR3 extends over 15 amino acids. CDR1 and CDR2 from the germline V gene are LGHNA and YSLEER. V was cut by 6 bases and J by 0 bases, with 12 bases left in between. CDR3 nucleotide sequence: TGCGCCAGCAGGGCTTCAGCGAGCTCCTACAATGAGCAGTTCTTC. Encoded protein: CASRASASSYNEQFF.

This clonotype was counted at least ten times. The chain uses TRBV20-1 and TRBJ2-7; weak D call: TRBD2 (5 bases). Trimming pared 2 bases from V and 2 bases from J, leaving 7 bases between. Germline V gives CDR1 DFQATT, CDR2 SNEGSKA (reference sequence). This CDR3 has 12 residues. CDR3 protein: CSARLAPYEQYF. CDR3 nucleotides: TGCAGTGCTAGACTAGCCCCCTACGAGCAGTACTTC.

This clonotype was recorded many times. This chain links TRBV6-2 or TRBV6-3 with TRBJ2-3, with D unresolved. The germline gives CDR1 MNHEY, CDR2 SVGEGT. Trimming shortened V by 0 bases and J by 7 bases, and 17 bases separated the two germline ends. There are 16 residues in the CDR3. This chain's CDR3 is CASSYSRLSLRNTQYF. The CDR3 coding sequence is TGTGCCAGCAGTTACTCGAGGCTGAGTCTCAGAAATACGCAGTATTTT.

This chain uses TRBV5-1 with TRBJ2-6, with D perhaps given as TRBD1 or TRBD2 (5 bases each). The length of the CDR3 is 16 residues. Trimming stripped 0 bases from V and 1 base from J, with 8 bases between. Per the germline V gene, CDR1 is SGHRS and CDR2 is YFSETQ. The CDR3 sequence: CASSLAGASGANVLTF. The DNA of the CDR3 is TGCGCCAGCAGCTTGGCCGGGGCATCTGGGGCCAACGTCCTGACTTTC.

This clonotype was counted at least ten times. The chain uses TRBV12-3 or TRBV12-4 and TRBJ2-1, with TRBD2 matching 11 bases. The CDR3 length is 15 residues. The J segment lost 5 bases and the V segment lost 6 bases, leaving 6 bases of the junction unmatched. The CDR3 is CASRGSGRAHNEQFF. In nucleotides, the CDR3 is TGTGCCAGCAGAGGTAGCGGGAGGGCCCACAATGAGCAGTTCTTC.

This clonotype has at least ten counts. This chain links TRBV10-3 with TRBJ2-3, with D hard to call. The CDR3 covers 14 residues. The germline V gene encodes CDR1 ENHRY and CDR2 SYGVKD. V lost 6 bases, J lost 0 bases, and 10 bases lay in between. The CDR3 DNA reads TGTGCCATCAGAGGCTCCCCTAGCACAGATACGCAGTATTTT. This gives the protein CAIRGSPSTDTQYF.